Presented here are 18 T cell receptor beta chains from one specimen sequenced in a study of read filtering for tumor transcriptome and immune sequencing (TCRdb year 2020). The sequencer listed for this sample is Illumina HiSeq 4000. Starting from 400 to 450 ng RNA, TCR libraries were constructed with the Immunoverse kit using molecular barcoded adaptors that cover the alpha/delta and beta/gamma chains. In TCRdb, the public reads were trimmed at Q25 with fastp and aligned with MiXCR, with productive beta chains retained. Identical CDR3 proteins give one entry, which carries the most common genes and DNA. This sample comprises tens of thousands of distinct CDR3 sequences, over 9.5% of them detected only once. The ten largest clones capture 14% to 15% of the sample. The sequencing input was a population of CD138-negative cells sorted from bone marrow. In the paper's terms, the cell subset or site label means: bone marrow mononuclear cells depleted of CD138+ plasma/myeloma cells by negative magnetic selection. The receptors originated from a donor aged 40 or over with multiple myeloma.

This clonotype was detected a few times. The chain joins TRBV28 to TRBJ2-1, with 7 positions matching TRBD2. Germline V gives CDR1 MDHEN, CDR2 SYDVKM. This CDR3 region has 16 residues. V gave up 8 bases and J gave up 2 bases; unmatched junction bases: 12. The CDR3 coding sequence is TGTGCCAGCCCCCCCTCTACTAGCGTAGCCTACAATGAGCAGTTCTTC. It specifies CASPPSTSVAYNEQFF.

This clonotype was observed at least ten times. CDR3 in amino acids: CASSERTGVVQPQHF. CDR3 coding DNA: TGTGCCAGCAGTGAACGCACAGGGGTGGTACAGCCCCAGCATTTT. This sequence joins TRBV2 and TRBJ1-5; TRBD1 aligns across 7 bases. With V trimmed by 2 bases and J by 7 bases, 8 bases remained unmatched. The CDR3 extends over 15 amino acids. The V gene's germline CDR1 is SNHLY and CDR2 FYNNEI.

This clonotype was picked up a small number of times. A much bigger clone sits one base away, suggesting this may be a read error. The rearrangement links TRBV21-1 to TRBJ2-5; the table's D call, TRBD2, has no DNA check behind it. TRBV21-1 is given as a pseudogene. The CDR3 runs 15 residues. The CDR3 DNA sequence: TGTGCCGGCAGCAAAGATAGGCTAGCTTTACAGACCCAGTACTTC. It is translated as CAGSKDRLALQTQYF.

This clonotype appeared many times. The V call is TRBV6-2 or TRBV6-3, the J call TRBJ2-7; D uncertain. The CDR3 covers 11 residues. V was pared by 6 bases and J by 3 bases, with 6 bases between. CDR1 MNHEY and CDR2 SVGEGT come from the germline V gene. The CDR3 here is CASSASYEQYF. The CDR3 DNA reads TGTGCCAGCAGCGCAAGCTACGAGCAGTACTTC.

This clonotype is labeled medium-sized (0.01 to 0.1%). CDR3 in DNA: TGTGCCAGCATTCCGGGACTAGCGGGATACAATGAGCAGTTCTTC. Its translation is CASIPGLAGYNEQFF. The genes are TRBV6-2 or TRBV6-3 and TRBJ2-1; 13 bases line up with TRBD2. CDR3 length: 15 amino acids. CDR1 and CDR2 (germline): MNHEY, SVGEGT. J lost 4 bases, V lost 7 bases, and 4 bases had no gene match.

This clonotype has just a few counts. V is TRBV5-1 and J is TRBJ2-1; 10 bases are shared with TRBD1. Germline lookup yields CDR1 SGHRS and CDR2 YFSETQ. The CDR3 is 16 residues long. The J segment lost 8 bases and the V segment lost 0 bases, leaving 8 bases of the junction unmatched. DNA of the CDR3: TGCGCCAGCAGCTTGGGACAGGGGGCGTCCTTTGATGAGCAGTTCTTC. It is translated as CASSLGQGASFDEQFF.

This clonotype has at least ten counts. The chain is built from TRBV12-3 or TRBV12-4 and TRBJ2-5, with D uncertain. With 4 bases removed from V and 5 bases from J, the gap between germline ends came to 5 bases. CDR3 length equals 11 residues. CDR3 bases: TGTGCCAGCAGTTCCAGGGAGACCCAGTACTTC. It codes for CASSSRETQYF.

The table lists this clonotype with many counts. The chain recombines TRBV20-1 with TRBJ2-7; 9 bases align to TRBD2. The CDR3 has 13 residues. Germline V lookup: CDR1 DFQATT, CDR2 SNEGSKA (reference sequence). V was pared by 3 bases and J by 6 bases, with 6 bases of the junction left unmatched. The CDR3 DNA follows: TGCAGTGCTAGTACGGGACTAGCCAGCGAGCAGTACTTC. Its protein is CSASTGLASEQYF.

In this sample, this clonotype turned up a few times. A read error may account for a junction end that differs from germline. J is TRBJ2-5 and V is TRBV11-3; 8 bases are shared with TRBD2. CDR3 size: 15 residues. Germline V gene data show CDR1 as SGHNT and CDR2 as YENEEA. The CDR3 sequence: CACSFSGGGSKTQYF. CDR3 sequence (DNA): TGTGCCTGCAGCTTTAGTGGCGGGGGGAGTAAGACCCAGTACTTC.

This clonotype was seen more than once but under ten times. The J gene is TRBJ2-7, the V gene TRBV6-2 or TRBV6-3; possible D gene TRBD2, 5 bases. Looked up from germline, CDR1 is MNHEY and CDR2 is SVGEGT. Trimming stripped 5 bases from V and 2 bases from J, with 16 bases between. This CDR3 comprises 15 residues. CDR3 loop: CASSPGGLGTYEQYF. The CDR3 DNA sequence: TGTGCCAGCAGTCCTGGCGGGCTAGGGACCTACGAGCAGTACTTC.

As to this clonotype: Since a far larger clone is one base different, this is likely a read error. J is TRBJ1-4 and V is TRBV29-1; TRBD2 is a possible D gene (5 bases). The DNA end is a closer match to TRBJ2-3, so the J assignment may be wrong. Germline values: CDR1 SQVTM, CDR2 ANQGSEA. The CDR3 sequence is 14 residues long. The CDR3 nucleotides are TGCAGCGTTGAAGTGTCACCGGGATATGAGACGCAGTATTTT. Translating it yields CSVEVSPGYETQYF.

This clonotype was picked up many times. CDR3 sequence: CASSFLATGPPSNQPQHF. The CDR3 region has the DNA TGTGCCAGCAGTTTCCTCGCGACAGGTCCTCCGAGCAATCAGCCCCAGCATTTT. V is TRBV28 and J is TRBJ1-5; D may be TRBD1 (6 bases). The germline CDR1 and CDR2 sequences are MDHEN and SYDVKM. The CDR3 spans 18 residues. V was pared by 3 bases and J by 1 base, with 19 bases between.

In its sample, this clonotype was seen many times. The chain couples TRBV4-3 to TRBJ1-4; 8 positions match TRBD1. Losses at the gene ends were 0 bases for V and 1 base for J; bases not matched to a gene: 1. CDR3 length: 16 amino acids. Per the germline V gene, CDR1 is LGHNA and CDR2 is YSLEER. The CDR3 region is CASSQETGVTNEKLFF. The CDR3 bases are TGCGCCAGCAGCCAAGAGACAGGGGTAACTAATGAAAAACTGTTTTTT.

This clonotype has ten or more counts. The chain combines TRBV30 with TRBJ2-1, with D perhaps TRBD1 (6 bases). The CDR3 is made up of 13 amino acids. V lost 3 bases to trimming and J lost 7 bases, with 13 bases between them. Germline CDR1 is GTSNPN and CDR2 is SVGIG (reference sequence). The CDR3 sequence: CAWSDNRDNEQFF. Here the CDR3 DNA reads TGTGCCTGGAGCGATAACAGGGATAATGAGCAGTTCTTC.

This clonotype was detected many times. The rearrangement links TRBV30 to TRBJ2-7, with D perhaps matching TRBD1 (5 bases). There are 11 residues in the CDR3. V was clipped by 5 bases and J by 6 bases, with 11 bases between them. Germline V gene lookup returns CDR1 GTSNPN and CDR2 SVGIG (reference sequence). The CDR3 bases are TGTGCCTGGGGCTGGGGCGGCGAGCAGTACTTC. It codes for CAWGWGGEQYF.

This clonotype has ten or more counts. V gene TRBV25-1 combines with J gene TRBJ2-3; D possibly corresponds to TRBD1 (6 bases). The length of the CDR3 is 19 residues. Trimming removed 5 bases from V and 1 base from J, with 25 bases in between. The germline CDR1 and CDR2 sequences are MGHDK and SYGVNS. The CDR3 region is CASSPPSDSVTSRTDTQYF. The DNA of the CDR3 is TGTGCCAGCAGTCCCCCATCGGACAGCGTAACCTCCCGCACAGATACGCAGTATTTT. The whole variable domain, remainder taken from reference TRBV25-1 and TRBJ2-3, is EADIYQTPRYLVIGTGKKITLECSQTMGHDKMYWYQQDPGMELHLIHYSYGVNSTEKGDLSSESTVSRIRTEHFPLTLESARPSHTSQYLCASSPPSDSVTSRTDTQYFGPGTRLTVL.

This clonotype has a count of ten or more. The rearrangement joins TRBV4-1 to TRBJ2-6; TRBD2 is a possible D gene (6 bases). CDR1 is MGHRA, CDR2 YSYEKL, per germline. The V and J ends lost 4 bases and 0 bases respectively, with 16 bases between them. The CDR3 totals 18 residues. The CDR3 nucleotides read TGCGCCAGCAGCCCAGCCGGGACTTCAATCTCTGGGGCCAACGTCCTGACTTTC. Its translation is CASSPAGTSISGANVLTF.

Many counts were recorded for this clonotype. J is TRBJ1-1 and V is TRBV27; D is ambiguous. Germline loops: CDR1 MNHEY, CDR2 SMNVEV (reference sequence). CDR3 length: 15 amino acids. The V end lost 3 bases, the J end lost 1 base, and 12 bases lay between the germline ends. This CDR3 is CASSFGLTGNTEAFF. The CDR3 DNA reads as TGTGCCAGCAGTTTCGGGCTAACGGGGAACACTGAAGCTTTCTTT.